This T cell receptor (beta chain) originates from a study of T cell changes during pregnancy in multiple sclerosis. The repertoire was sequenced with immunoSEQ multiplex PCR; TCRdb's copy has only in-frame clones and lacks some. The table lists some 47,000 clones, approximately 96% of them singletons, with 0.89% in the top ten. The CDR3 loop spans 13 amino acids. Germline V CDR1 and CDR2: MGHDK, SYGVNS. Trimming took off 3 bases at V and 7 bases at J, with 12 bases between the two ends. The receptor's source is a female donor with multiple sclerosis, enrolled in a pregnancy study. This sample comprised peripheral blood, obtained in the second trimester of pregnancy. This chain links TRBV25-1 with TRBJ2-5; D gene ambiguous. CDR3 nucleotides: TGTGCCAGCAGTGACGCCCGTCGAGGGACCCAGTACTTC. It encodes CASSDARRGTQYF.